The 12 T cell receptor beta chains given below trace back to one sample, sequenced in a study of shared T cell receptors in the human thymus. Method: immunoSEQ multiplex PCR; TCRdb's copy keeps in-frame clones and lacks some. The table records 55,000 to 75,000 clones, roughly 95% of them present only once. Sequencing was performed on thymocytes. The receptors here all came from a human donor.

Only a few counts were recorded for this clone. For the CDR3, the DNA is TGTGCCAGCAGCCCGAGGGTTGGCCTAACCGGGGAGCTGTTTTTT. Translating gives CASSPRVGLTGELFF. The genes are TRBV27 and TRBJ2-2; weak D call: TRBD2 (5 bases). The CDR3 length is 15 residues. Germline V CDR1 and CDR2: MNHEY, SMNVEV (reference sequence). Between the trimmed V and J ends, which lost 6 bases and 5 bases, there was a span of 16 bases.

The J gene is TRBJ2-7, the V gene TRBV4-2; TRBD2 matches at 9 bases. The ends lost 4 bases at V and 3 bases at J; junction bases unmatched: 25. This CDR3 has 21 amino acids. The germline V gene encodes CDR1 LGHNA and CDR2 YNFKEQ. The CDR3 bases are TGTGCCAGCAGCCCCGGACTAGCCATAAAAGCGGGGGGTGATCCCCTCTACGAGCAGTACTTC. Protein sequence: CASSPGLAIKAGGDPLYEQYF.

The J gene is TRBJ2-1, the V gene TRBV7-4, with D perhaps assigned TRBD1 or TRBD2 (6 bases each). CDR3 length equals 14 residues. The ends were cut back, 1 base at V and 12 bases at J, with 16 bases in the middle. Germline CDR1 reads SGHVT; CDR2 reads SQSDAQ. The DNA of the CDR3 is TGTGCCAGCAGCTTAGAAACGGGGGACACGCCGCAGTTCTTC. Translated, it gives CASSLETGDTPQFF. Using reference TRBV7-4 and TRBJ2-1 for the parts outside the CDR3, the full variable domain is GAGVSQSPRYKVAKRGRDVALRCDSISGHVTLYWYRQTLGQGSEVLTYSQSDAQRDKSGRPSGRFSAERPERSVSTLKIQRTEQGDSAVYLCASSLETGDTPQFFGPGTRLTVL.

V and J are TRBV11-3 and TRBJ1-1, with 8 bases matching TRBD1. The ends lost 5 bases at V and 11 bases at J; junction bases unmatched: 7. The CDR3 sequence is 12 residues long. Germline V gene data show CDR1 as SGHNT and CDR2 as YENEEA. DNA of the CDR3: TGTGCCAGCAGCCCCGGACAGGGAGAGGCTTTCTTT. Encoded protein: CASSPGQGEAFF.

The rearrangement uses TRBV5-4 and TRBJ1-5; a weak D match, TRBD1 (5 bases). The CDR3 length is 14 residues. V was trimmed by 2 bases and J by 5 bases, leaving 11 bases between them. Germline V gene data show CDR1 as SGHNT and CDR2 as YYREEE (reference sequence). For the CDR3, the DNA is TGTGCCAGCAGCTTTTGGGGGGGTGATCAGCCCCAGCATTTT. Protein sequence: CASSFWGGDQPQHF.

The genes are TRBV4-1 and TRBJ2-7; D gene uncertain. CDR1 is MGHRA and CDR2 is YSYEKL in the germline V gene. Trimming removed 2 bases at V and 5 bases at J, with 13 bases between. The CDR3 contains 14 residues. CDR3 nucleotides: TGCGCCAGCAGCCAACAACAGCTCTTTCACGAGCAGTACTTC. It yields the protein CASSQQQLFHEQYF.

The V gene is TRBV27, the J gene TRBJ1-1, with 7 bases that match TRBD1. The V segment lost 0 bases and the J segment 0 bases; nucleotides outside the gene matches: 16. The CDR3 consists of 20 residues. Germline CDR1 and CDR2: MNHEY and SMNVEV (reference sequence). The CDR3, as DNA: TGTGCCAGCAGTTTATCGGCCAGACAGGGCTTGCACCCCATGAACACTGAAGCTTTCTTT. Its protein product is CASSLSARQGLHPMNTEAFF.

The chain uses TRBV7-2 and TRBJ2-3; a weak D match, TRBD2 (5 bases). CDR3 length: 16 amino acids. Looked up from germline, CDR1 is SGHTA and CDR2 is FQGNSA. The CDR3 loop reads CASDLDGRRSTDTQYF. The CDR3 nucleotides read TGTGCTAGTGATTTGGACGGGCGGAGGAGCACAGATACGCAGTATTTT.

This rearrangement joins TRBV13 to TRBJ1-6, with 10 bases identical to TRBD1. Germline CDR1 PRHDT, CDR2 FYEKMQ (reference sequence). The CDR3 length is 16 residues. V shed 5 bases, J shed 7 bases, and the junction held 8 bases outside the gene matches. CDR3 DNA: TGTGCCAGCAGCCACTACCGGGACAGGGGAAATTCACCCCTCCACTTT. This translates into CASSHYRDRGNSPLHF.

The rearrangement joins TRBV19 to TRBJ1-5; no definite D call. The ends were cut back, 3 bases at V and 7 bases at J, with 10 bases in the middle. Germline V gene sequence: CDR1 LNHDA, CDR2 SQIVND (reference sequence). This CDR3 contains 13 residues. CDR3 coding DNA: TGTGCCAGTAGTATTTGGGGAGACCAGCCCCAGCATTTT. Protein product: CASSIWGDQPQHF.

This clone was detected only a few times. This chain joins TRBV7-9 and TRBJ1-2; possible D gene TRBD1, 6 bases. Between the trimmed V and J ends, which lost 1 base and 2 bases, there was a span of 20 bases. CDR1 is SEHNR, CDR2 FQNEAQ, per germline (reference sequence). The CDR3 contains 18 residues. The CDR3 sequence is CASSLVYGGQPSNYGYTF. The CDR3 DNA follows: TGTGCCAGCAGCTTAGTTTATGGAGGACAGCCCTCAAACTATGGCTACACCTTC.

This clone was seen a handful of times. The chain recombines TRBV18 with TRBJ1-5; the D is unclear. V lost 3 bases, J lost 5 bases, and 5 bases lay in between. The V gene's germline CDR1 is KGHSH and CDR2 LQKENI. The CDR3 sequence is 12 residues long. This chain's CDR3 is CASSPGDQPQHF. CDR3 nucleotides: TGTGCCAGCTCACCGGGCGATCAGCCCCAGCATTTT.